This T cell receptor beta chain was identified in a study of OX40 agonist ivuxolimab in advanced cancers. Overall study results and limits: What antigens the expanded peripheral T cells recognized was never established.

Blood sampling was done at baseline, cycle 4 day 1, and cycle 7 day 1. Regarding this clone: The antigen remains undetermined.

Sequencing was performed with immunoSEQ multiplex PCR; in TCRdb, only in-frame clones are kept and a portion is missing. The profile shows approximately 55,000 clones, about 85% of them singletons. Trimming removed 1 base from V and 0 bases from J; junction bases left unmatched: 2. CDR3 size: 15 residues. Germline CDR1 and CDR2: SGHDT and YYEEEE. The sequences come from CD4+ or CD8+ T cells sorted from blood, collected in a trial of the OX40 agonist ivuxolimab. The origin of this receptor is an adult with an advanced solid tumor such as melanoma, head and neck, liver or kidney cancer. The chain is built from TRBV5-6 and TRBJ1-2, with TRBD1 matching 8 bases. CDR3 bases: TGTGCCAGCAGCTTGAAGACAGGGGCTAACTATGGCTACACCTTC. Its protein product is CASSLKTGANYGYTF.